One sample yielded the 30 T cell receptor beta chains listed below, sequenced in a study of blood T cell repertoires in COVID-19 (dated by TCRdb to about 2020). Receptor amplification or capture employed the immunoSEQ multiplex PCR assay. In TCRdb, the immuneACCESS table is reduced to in-frame sequences with V and J assigned. These tables do not hold every clone; where another copy was compared, an unresolved V gene accounts for under half, and the others remain unexplained. For this sample there are approximately 40,000 clones; 70% to 90% appear just once. The ten biggest clones cover approximately 2% of the sample. Sequenced sample: peripheral blood. All receptors derive from a human donor in a cohort sampled during active COVID-19.

The J gene is TRBJ1-2, the V gene TRBV21-1; the table's D call, TRBD1, was not checked against the DNA. TRBV21-1 is recorded as a pseudogene. The CDR3 extends over 18 amino acids. CDR3 in amino acids: CASSKGNRGRNSNYGYTF. The CDR3 coding sequence is TGTGCCAGCAGCAAAGGGAACAGGGGGAGAAATTCTAACTATGGCTACACCTTC.

The rearrangement joins TRBV19 to TRBJ1-5; TRBD1 might be the D (5 bases). Germline loops: CDR1 LNHDA, CDR2 SQIVND (reference sequence). Trimming stripped 3 bases from V and 1 base from J, with 16 bases between. This CDR3 is built from 17 residues. The CDR3 nucleotides are TGTGCCAGTAGTATGTTGGCGGGGGGATGGAGCAATCAGCCCCAGCATTTT. It yields the protein CASSMLAGGWSNQPQHF.

The chain joins TRBV10-1 to TRBJ2-5, with D perhaps matching TRBD2 (7 bases). Trimming shortened V by 2 bases and J by 2 bases, and 12 bases separated the two germline ends. There are 15 residues in the CDR3. Per the germline V gene, CDR1 is WNHNN and CDR2 is SYGVQD (reference sequence). The CDR3 bases are TGCGCCAGCAGTGAGGGGGGGGGCTGGCAAGAGACCCAGTACTTC. It specifies CASSEGGGWQETQYF.

This clone turned up a few times. The chain uses TRBV27 and TRBJ2-1; weak D call: TRBD2 (5 bases). Trimming stripped 9 bases from V and 8 bases from J, with 20 bases between. The V gene's germline CDR1 is MNHEY and CDR2 SMNVEV (reference sequence). The CDR3 has 14 residues. The CDR3 nucleotides are TGTGCCAGTGGCATAAGGGCGGGCGTGGATGAGCAGTTCTTC. This encodes CASGIRAGVDEQFF.

This clone was counted between two and nine times. This rearrangement joins TRBV5-8 to TRBJ1-1, with TRBD1 matching over 7 bases. V shed 5 bases and J 2 bases; nucleotides not matched to a gene: 3. The CDR3 loop spans 13 amino acids. Germline V CDR1 and CDR2: SGHTS, YDEGEE. This chain's CDR3 is CASREGANTEAFF. In DNA form, the CDR3 reads TGTGCCAGCAGGGAGGGGGCCAACACTGAAGCTTTCTTT. The entire variable domain, with the rest obtained from reference TRBV5-8 and TRBJ1-1, is as follows: EAGVTQSPTHLIKTRGQQATLRCSPISGHTSVYWYQQALGLGLQFLLWYDEGEERNRGNFPPRFSGRQFPNYSSELNVNALELEDSALYLCASREGANTEAFFGQGTRLTVV.

The V call is TRBV18, the J call TRBJ1-1, with D uncertain. V was cut by 2 bases and J by 6 bases, with 13 bases left in between. The V gene's germline CDR1 is KGHSH and CDR2 LQKENI. This CDR3 is 14 amino acids long. The CDR3 spells CASSPGGGEAEAFF. CDR3 DNA sequence: TGTGCCAGCTCACCAGGAGGTGGGGAGGCTGAAGCTTTCTTT.

The V and J genes are TRBV2 and TRBJ1-2; 8 bases align to TRBD1. This CDR3 region has 13 residues. Looked up from germline, CDR1 is SNHLY and CDR2 is FYNNEI. V lost 5 bases, J lost 3 bases, and 2 bases stayed unmatched. The CDR3, as DNA: TGTGCCAGCAGTACACAGGGGGACTATGGCTACACCTTC. Its protein product is CASSTQGDYGYTF.

In DNA form, the CDR3 reads TGTGCCAGCAGCGGACAGGGGAATTCACCCCTCCACTTT. Amino acid sequence: CASSGQGNSPLHF. The chain links TRBV12-3 or TRBV12-4 to TRBJ1-6; 9 bases agree with TRBD1. This CDR3 region has 13 residues. V shed 6 bases and J 7 bases; nucleotides not matched to a gene: 1.

This clone was seen only a few times. The chain couples TRBV5-1 to TRBJ2-5, with TRBD2 as a possible D gene (7 bases). Germline-derived CDR1 and CDR2 are SGHRS and YFSETQ. V lost 0 bases and J 5 bases, leaving 17 bases between the germline ends. The CDR3 length is 16 residues. The CDR3 sequence is CASSLAKGGAGETQYF. CDR3 in DNA: TGCGCCAGCAGCTTGGCCAAAGGGGGGGCCGGGGAGACCCAGTACTTC. Complete variable domain (other parts from reference TRBV5-1 and TRBJ2-5): KAGVTQTPRYLIKTRGQQVTLSCSPISGHRSVSWYQQTPGQGLQFLFEYFSETQRNKGNFPGRFSGRQFSNSRSEMNVSTLELGDSALYLCASSLAKGGAGETQYFGPGTRLLVL.

The chain recombines TRBV5-8 with TRBJ2-5, with 9 bases fitting TRBD2. V gave up 4 bases and J gave up 0 bases; unmatched junction bases: 16. Germline V gene lookup returns CDR1 SGHTS and CDR2 YDEGEE. The CDR3 length is 19 residues. CDR3 amino acids: CASSPGRRAGGKYQETQYF. The CDR3 nucleotides are TGTGCCAGCAGCCCGGGGAGGCGAGCGGGGGGCAAGTACCAAGAGACCCAGTACTTC.

V gene TRBV25-1 combines with J gene TRBJ1-1; D call uncertain. Per the germline V gene, CDR1 is MGHDK and CDR2 is SYGVNS. This CDR3 contains 11 residues. V was pared by 0 bases and J by 7 bases, with 3 bases between. CDR3 protein: CASSEYREAFF. The CDR3 bases are TGTGCCAGCAGTGAATACCGTGAAGCTTTCTTT.

This chain links TRBV24-1 with TRBJ2-3; TRBD1 is a possible D gene (5 bases). V was pared by 0 bases and J by 3 bases, with 12 bases between. The CDR3 has 16 amino acids. CDR1 and CDR2 from the germline V gene are KGHDR and SFDVKD. Here the CDR3 DNA reads TGTGCCACCAGTGATTTGAGCAGGGCTGGGACAGATACGCAGTATTTT. Its protein is CATSDLSRAGTDTQYF.

The sample holds one count of this clone. This CDR3 reads CASSLDRSEAFF. The CDR3 coding sequence is TGCGCCAGCAGCTTAGACAGATCTGAAGCTTTCTTT. The chain combines TRBV5-1 with TRBJ1-1; maybe TRBD1 (5 bases). V was cut by 2 bases and J by 6 bases, with 8 bases left in between. Germline V CDR1 and CDR2: SGHRS, YFSETQ. This CDR3 comprises 12 residues.

CDR3 sequence: CASRTSPTGETQYF. DNA for the CDR3: TGTGCCAGCAGGACCTCCCCGACCGGGGAGACCCAGTACTTC. The chain uses TRBV6-6 and TRBJ2-5; D remains ambiguous. The ends were cut back, 6 bases at V and 5 bases at J, with 16 bases in the middle. There are 14 residues in the CDR3. Germline CDR1 reads MNHNY; CDR2 reads SVGAGI (reference sequence).

This clone has a single count. V and J are TRBV5-6 and TRBJ2-6, with TRBD2 as a possible D gene (6 bases). From germline, CDR1 is SGHDT and CDR2 YYEEEE. Trimming pared 4 bases from V and 1 base from J, leaving 9 bases between. There are 15 residues in the CDR3. CDR3 DNA: TGTGCCAGCAGCATGGGACTTTCTGGGGCCAACGTCCTGACTTTC. This codes for CASSMGLSGANVLTF.

Only one count was recorded for this clone. The chain couples TRBV6-5 to TRBJ2-7; 7 bases match TRBD1. Germline V lookup: CDR1 MNHEY, CDR2 SVGAGI. The V and J ends lost 5 bases and 1 base, in that order; junction bases with no gene match: 5. The CDR3 contains 14 residues. This CDR3 is CASSPDRSSYEQYF. The CDR3 nucleotides are TGTGCCAGCAGTCCGGACAGGTCTTCCTACGAGCAGTACTTC.

This rearrangement joins TRBV19 to TRBJ1-5; 11 nucleotides align to TRBD1. The CDR3 contains 16 residues. V lost 3 bases to trimming and J lost 2 bases; unmatched junction nucleotides: 3. The germline V gene has CDR1 LNHDA and CDR2 SQIVND (reference sequence). CDR3: CASSMGTGGGNQPQHF. CDR3 in DNA: TGTGCCAGTAGTATGGGGACAGGGGGGGGCAATCAGCCCCAGCATTTT.

This clone was picked up one time. The chain is built from TRBV5-1 and TRBJ2-3, with 8 bases matching TRBD2. Germline loops: CDR1 SGHRS, CDR2 YFSETQ. This CDR3 region has 17 residues. The ends lost 5 bases at V and 0 bases at J; junction bases unmatched: 11. CDR3 nucleotide sequence: TGCGCCAGCAGTCCAAGACTAGCGAGACCCAGCACAGATACGCAGTATTTT. It specifies CASSPRLARPSTDTQYF. The variable domain in full, with the rest retrieved from reference TRBV5-1 and TRBJ2-3, is KAGVTQTPRYLIKTRGQQVTLSCSPISGHRSVSWYQQTPGQGLQFLFEYFSETQRNKGNFPGRFSGRQFSNSRSEMNVSTLELGDSALYLCASSPRLARPSTDTQYFGPGTRLTVL.

V and J are TRBV6-5 and TRBJ2-6; a weak D match, TRBD1 (6 bases). V was pared by 5 bases and J by 4 bases, with 12 bases between. From germline, CDR1 is MNHEY and CDR2 SVGAGI. CDR3 length equals 15 residues. The CDR3 spells CASSKQGAGANVLTF. The CDR3 coding sequence is TGTGCCAGCAGTAAACAGGGTGCCGGGGCCAACGTCCTGACTTTC.

The DNA of the CDR3 is TGTGCCAGCAGCGTAGCTCGGACAGGCGGGCCCTATGGCTACACCTTC. This encodes CASSVARTGGPYGYTF. This chain links TRBV9 with TRBJ1-2, with 7 positions matching TRBD1. Trimming took 0 bases from V and 4 from J; bases not matched to a gene: 9. The germline V gene encodes CDR1 SGDLS and CDR2 YYNGEE. The CDR3 has 16 amino acids.

The CDR3 DNA is TGTGCCAGTAGTATAGACCACAGCTCCTGGTTGGGCTACACCTTC. Residues: CASSIDHSSWLGYTF. The chain carries TRBV19 and TRBJ1-2; no firm D call. V was trimmed by 0 bases and J by 8 bases, leaving 16 bases between them. This CDR3 has 15 residues. The germline gives CDR1 LNHDA, CDR2 SQIVND (reference sequence). The complete variable domain, with remaining parts taken from reference TRBV19 and TRBJ1-2, reads DGGITQSPKYLFRKEGQNVTLSCEQNLNHDAMYWYRQDPGQGLRLIYYSQIVNDFQKGDIAEGYSVSREKKESFPLTVTSAQKNPTAFYLCASSIDHSSWLGYTFGSGTRLTVV.

The V and J genes are TRBV19 and TRBJ1-5; D unclear. V lost 0 bases and J 7 bases, leaving 7 bases between the germline ends. The CDR3 totals 13 residues. Germline V gene lookup returns CDR1 LNHDA and CDR2 SQIVND (reference sequence). The CDR3 is CASSIDGGQPQHF. CDR3 sequence (DNA): TGTGCCAGTAGTATAGATGGAGGCCAGCCCCAGCATTTT.

The rearrangement joins TRBV6-5 to TRBJ1-1; 8 nucleotides align to TRBD1. The trim removed 4 bases at V and 4 bases at J, leaving 5 bases unmatched. Germline loops: CDR1 MNHEY, CDR2 SVGAGI. The CDR3 extends over 14 amino acids. The CDR3 sequence is CASSWKTGGTEAFF. The CDR3 region has the DNA TGTGCCAGCAGTTGGAAAACAGGGGGCACTGAAGCTTTCTTT.

This rearrangement joins TRBV7-8 to TRBJ2-5; possibly TRBD1 for D (6 bases). Trimming stripped 4 bases from V and 5 bases from J, with 17 bases between. This CDR3 has 15 residues. Germline V gene sequence: CDR1 SGHVS, CDR2 FQNEAQ. CDR3 amino acids: CASSSPLGARETQYF. Written as DNA, the CDR3 is TGTGCCAGCAGCTCGCCTTTGGGGGCCAGGGAGACCCAGTACTTC.

CDR3 bases: TGCGCCAGCAAGAACCCTAGCGGGGGTGAGTTCTTC. Encoded protein: CASKNPSGGEFF. This chain connects TRBV10-1 to TRBJ2-1; 10 nucleotides agree with TRBD2. V lost 7 bases, J lost 14 bases, and 8 bases stayed unmatched. Germline V gene lookup returns CDR1 WNHNN and CDR2 SYGVQD (reference sequence). CDR3 size: 12 residues.

The count of this clone is one. This chain uses TRBV7-8 with TRBJ2-1; 7 bases are a match to TRBD1. The CDR3 has 15 residues. J was trimmed by 0 bases and V by 3 bases; bases with no gene match: 2. From germline, CDR1 is SGHVS and CDR2 FQNEAQ. The CDR3 nucleotides are TGTGCCAGCAGCTTCCAGGGGGTCTCCTACAATGAGCAGTTCTTC. Protein product: CASSFQGVSYNEQFF.

The chain has TRBV18 and TRBJ1-2; the match to TRBD1 covers 9 bases. Trimming removed 5 bases from V and 3 bases from J; junction bases left unmatched: 7. The length of the CDR3 is 15 residues. Germline assignment: CDR1 KGHSH and CDR2 LQKENI. The CDR3 DNA reads as TGTGCCAGCTCAGCTCGGGACAGGGCAGACTATGGCTACACCTTC. This translates into CASSARDRADYGYTF.

V usage is TRBV7-8 and J usage is TRBJ2-3; the match to TRBD2 covers 8 bases. Trimming removed 2 bases from V and 5 bases from J; junction bases left unmatched: 9. This CDR3 has 16 residues. Germline CDR1 and CDR2: SGHVS and FQNEAQ. The CDR3 DNA reads as TGTGCCAGCAGCTTAAAGCCCGGGGGGGCGATAGATACGCAGTATTTT. This gives the protein CASSLKPGGAIDTQYF.

The V call is TRBV7-6, the J call TRBJ2-7, with a possible D match to TRBD1 (5 bases). This CDR3 has 16 amino acids. V gave up 4 bases and J gave up 0 bases, with 16 bases separating them. Per the germline V gene, CDR1 is SGHVS and CDR2 is FNYEAQ. CDR3 region: CASSSGVDSNSYEQYF. The CDR3 DNA reads as TGTGCCAGCAGCTCAGGAGTAGACAGCAACTCCTACGAGCAGTACTTC.

With regard to this clone: One end of the junction is discordant with germline, which a read error may explain. J is TRBJ1-1 and V is TRBV6-1; 12 bases are shared with TRBD1. The germline V gene encodes CDR1 MNHNS and CDR2 SASEGT. This CDR3 contains 20 residues. Here the CDR3 reads CASREGYTGTGGGLGTEAFF. As DNA, the CDR3 is TGTGCCAGCAGAGAAGGCTATACCGGGACAGGGGGCGGGCTGGGGACTGAAGCTTTCTTT.